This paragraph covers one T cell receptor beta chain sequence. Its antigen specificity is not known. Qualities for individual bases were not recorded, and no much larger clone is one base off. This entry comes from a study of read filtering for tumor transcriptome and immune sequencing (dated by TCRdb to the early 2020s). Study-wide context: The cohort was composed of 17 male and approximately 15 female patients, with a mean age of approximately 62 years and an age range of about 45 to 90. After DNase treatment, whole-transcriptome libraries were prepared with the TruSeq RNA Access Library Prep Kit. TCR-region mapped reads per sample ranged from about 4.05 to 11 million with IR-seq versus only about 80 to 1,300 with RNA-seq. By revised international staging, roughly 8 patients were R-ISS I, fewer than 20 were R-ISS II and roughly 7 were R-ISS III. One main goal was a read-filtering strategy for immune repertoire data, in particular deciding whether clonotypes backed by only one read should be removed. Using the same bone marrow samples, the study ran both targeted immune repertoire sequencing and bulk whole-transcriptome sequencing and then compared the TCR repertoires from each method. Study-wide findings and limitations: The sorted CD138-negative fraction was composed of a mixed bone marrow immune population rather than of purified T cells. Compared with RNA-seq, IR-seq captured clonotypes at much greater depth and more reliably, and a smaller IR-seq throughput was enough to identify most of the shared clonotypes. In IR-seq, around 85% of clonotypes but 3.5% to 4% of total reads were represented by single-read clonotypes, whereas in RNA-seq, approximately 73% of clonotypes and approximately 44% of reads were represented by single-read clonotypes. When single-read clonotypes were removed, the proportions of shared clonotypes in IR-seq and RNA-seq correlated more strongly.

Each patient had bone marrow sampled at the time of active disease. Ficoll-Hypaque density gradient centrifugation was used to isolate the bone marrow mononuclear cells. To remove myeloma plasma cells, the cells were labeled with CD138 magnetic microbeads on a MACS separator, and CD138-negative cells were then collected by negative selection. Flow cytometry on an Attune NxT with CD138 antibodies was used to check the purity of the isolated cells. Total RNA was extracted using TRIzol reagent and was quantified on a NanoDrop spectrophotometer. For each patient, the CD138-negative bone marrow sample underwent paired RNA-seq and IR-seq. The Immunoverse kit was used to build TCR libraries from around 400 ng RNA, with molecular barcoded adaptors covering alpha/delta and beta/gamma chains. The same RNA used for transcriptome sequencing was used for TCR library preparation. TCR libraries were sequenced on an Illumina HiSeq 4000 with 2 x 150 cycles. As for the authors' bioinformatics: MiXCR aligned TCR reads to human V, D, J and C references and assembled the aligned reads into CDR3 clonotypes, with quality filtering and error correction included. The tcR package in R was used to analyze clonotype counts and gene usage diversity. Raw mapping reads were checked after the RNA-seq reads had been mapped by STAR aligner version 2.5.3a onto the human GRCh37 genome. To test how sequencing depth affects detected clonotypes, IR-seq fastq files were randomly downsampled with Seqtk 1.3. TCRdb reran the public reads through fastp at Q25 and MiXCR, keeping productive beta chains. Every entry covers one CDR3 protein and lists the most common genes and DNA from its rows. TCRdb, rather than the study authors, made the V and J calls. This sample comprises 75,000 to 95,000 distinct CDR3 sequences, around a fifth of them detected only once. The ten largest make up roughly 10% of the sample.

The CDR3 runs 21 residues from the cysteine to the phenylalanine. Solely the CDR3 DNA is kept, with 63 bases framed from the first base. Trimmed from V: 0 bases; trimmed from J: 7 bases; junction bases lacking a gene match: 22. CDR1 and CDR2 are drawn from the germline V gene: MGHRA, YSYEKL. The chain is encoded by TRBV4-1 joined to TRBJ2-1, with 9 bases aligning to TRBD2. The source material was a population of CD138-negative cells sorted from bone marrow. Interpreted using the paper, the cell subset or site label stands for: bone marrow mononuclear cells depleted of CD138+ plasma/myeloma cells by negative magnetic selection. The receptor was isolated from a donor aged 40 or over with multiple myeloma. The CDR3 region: CASSQDTIPGLATSLHNEQFF. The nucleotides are TGCGCCAGCAGCCAAGATACGATTCCCGGACTAGCGACCTCTTTGCATAATGAGCAGTTCTTC.